A single sample gave rise to the 24 T cell receptor beta chains below, sequenced in a study of control samples from healthy donors and cancer patients. Clones were sequenced by immunoSEQ multiplex PCR, and TCRdb holds only the in-frame ones, with some missing. The sample includes 110,000 to 150,000 clones, about 93% of them seen just once. Source material: PBMCs. The receptors stem from a man aged 55 to 70 with colorectal cancer.

J is TRBJ2-5 and V is TRBV6-5; 8 nucleotides agree with TRBD2. The ends lost 4 bases at V and 5 bases at J; junction bases unmatched: 6. The CDR3 is 14 residues long. Per the germline V gene, CDR1 is MNHEY and CDR2 is SVGAGI. CDR3 DNA: TGTGCCAGCAGTTTTGGACTAGCTCCCGAGACCCAGTACTTC. Residues: CASSFGLAPETQYF.

The genes are TRBV7-2 and TRBJ1-5, with D perhaps matching TRBD1 (6 bases). The CDR3 extends over 15 amino acids. CDR1 SGHTA and CDR2 FQGNSA come from the germline V gene. V was cut by 5 bases and J by 6 bases, with 17 bases left in between. The CDR3 region is CASSLTGYWGQPQHF. The CDR3 bases are TGTGCCAGCAGCCTCACAGGGTATTGGGGTCAGCCCCAGCATTTT.

The chain uses TRBV4-3 and TRBJ2-7, with D hard to call. CDR1 and CDR2 (germline): LGHNA, YSLEER. V gave up 0 bases and J gave up 3 bases, with 15 bases separating them. The CDR3 runs to 16 residues. CDR3: CASSQDYGISIYEQYF. The CDR3 nucleotides are TGCGCCAGCAGCCAAGATTATGGGATATCCATCTACGAGCAGTACTTC.

Notes on this clone: Other DNA sequences in the sample encode the same CDR3. The genes are TRBV7-9 and TRBJ2-3; no definite D call. The CDR3 spans 14 residues. Germline lookup yields CDR1 SEHNR and CDR2 FQNEAQ (reference sequence). V was pared by 3 bases and J by 0 bases, with 7 bases between. CDR3 region: CASSLATSTDTQYF. The DNA for the CDR3 is TGTGCCAGCAGCTTGGCTACTAGCACAGATACGCAGTATTTT.

V is TRBV7-9 and J is TRBJ1-1, with D possibly TRBD1 on 5 matching bases. Trimming removed 5 bases at V and 1 base at J, with 11 bases between. CDR1 SEHNR and CDR2 FQNEAQ come from the germline V gene (reference sequence). The CDR3 is 14 residues long. CDR3 nucleotide sequence: TGTGCCAGCAGCCGTATTACAGGGAACACTGAAGCTTTCTTT. Translating gives CASSRITGNTEAFF.

The chain combines TRBV6-5 with TRBJ1-1; weak D call: TRBD1 (6 bases). This CDR3 region has 14 residues. Between the trimmed V and J ends, which lost 6 bases and 4 bases, there was a span of 15 bases. The germline V gene has CDR1 MNHEY and CDR2 SVGAGI. The CDR3 coding sequence is TGTGCCAGCAGGACTACAGGGATCCCCACTGAAGCTTTCTTT. It specifies CASRTTGIPTEAFF.

The chain carries TRBV5-1 and TRBJ1-1; D gene unclear. V gave up 3 bases and J gave up 4 bases, with 16 bases separating them. Looked up from germline, CDR1 is SGHRS and CDR2 is YFSETQ. The length of the CDR3 is 15 residues. CDR3 region: CASSSSPAEGTEAFF. In DNA, the CDR3 is TGCGCCAGCAGCTCCTCCCCCGCGGAGGGCACTGAAGCTTTCTTT.

The CDR3 region has the DNA TGCAGCGTTGCGGGACTAGTAAAAAGCACAGATACGCAGTATTTT. It translates to CSVAGLVKSTDTQYF. The chain joins TRBV29-1 to TRBJ2-3; 8 bases align to TRBD2. Germline CDR1 SQVTM, CDR2 ANQGSEA. V lost 4 bases, J lost 0 bases, and 6 bases stayed unmatched. The CDR3 contains 15 residues.

The chain recombines TRBV19 with TRBJ2-1, with a weak D call TRBD2 (6 bases). V lost 5 bases, J lost 6 bases, and 11 bases lay in between. The CDR3 covers 13 residues. Germline-derived CDR1 and CDR2 are LNHDA and SQIVND (reference sequence). In DNA, the CDR3 is TGTGCCAGTAGTTTGGGACTGCGCAATGAGCAGTTCTTC. Amino acid sequence: CASSLGLRNEQFF.

This clone appeared once. The chain combines TRBV4-3 with TRBJ2-3; TRBD1 matches at 8 bases. V dropped 0 bases and J dropped 0; count of bases not matched to a gene: 17. Per the germline V gene, CDR1 is LGHNA and CDR2 is YSLEER. This CDR3 is built from 21 residues. CDR3 coding DNA: TGCGCCAGCAGCCAAGAGTCTTTTCAGAGAACAGGGGGACTGAGCACAGATACGCAGTATTTT. Amino acids: CASSQESFQRTGGLSTDTQYF.

The gene calls are TRBV7-9 and TRBJ2-3; 10 nucleotides align to TRBD1. V lost 1 base and J lost 6; bases outside the gene matches: 7. The CDR3 totals 16 residues. CDR1 and CDR2 (germline): SEHNR, FQNEAQ (reference sequence). DNA of the CDR3: TGTGCCAGCAGCTTAGGTTCGGGACAGGGGTTCGATACGCAGTATTTT. It specifies CASSLGSGQGFDTQYF.

This chain uses TRBV7-2 with TRBJ2-7; 7 bases are a match to TRBD1. Losses at the gene ends were 2 bases for V and 4 bases for J; bases not matched to a gene: 2. Germline V gene data show CDR1 as SGHTA and CDR2 as FQGNSA. The CDR3 has 13 residues. CDR3 protein: CASSLRGQYEQYF. CDR3 coding DNA: TGTGCCAGCAGCTTAAGGGGACAGTACGAGCAGTACTTC.

The V and J genes are TRBV29-1 and TRBJ2-5, with a possible D match to TRBD2 (5 bases). The CDR3 sequence is 12 residues long. CDR1 and CDR2 from the germline V gene are SQVTM and ANQGSEA. The V end lost 7 bases, the J end lost 2 bases, and 11 bases lay between the germline ends. In DNA form, the CDR3 reads TGCAGCGCCGAGGGAAATCAAGAGACCCAGTACTTC. It specifies CSAEGNQETQYF.

The chain combines TRBV5-4 with TRBJ2-1, with 9 positions matching TRBD2. The germline V gene has CDR1 SGHNT and CDR2 YYREEE (reference sequence). CDR3 length: 18 residues. With 0 bases clipped from V and 1 base from J, the junction kept 8 bases outside the gene matches. The CDR3 nucleotides are TGTGCCAGCAGCTTGGCGCAGCGGGGGGTAGAATCCTACAATGAGCAGTTCTTC. As protein: CASSLAQRGVESYNEQFF.

This clone was recorded once. This sequence joins TRBV18 and TRBJ2-5; D remains ambiguous. Germline loops: CDR1 KGHSH, CDR2 LQKENI. There are 14 residues in the CDR3. V lost 2 bases to trimming and J lost 0 bases, with 7 bases between them. CDR3: CASSPSTDQETQYF. Written as DNA, the CDR3 is TGTGCCAGCTCACCATCGACGGACCAAGAGACCCAGTACTTC.

The rearrangement joins TRBV6-1 to TRBJ1-5, with a possible D match to TRBD1 (5 bases). The V end was cut by 2 bases, the J end by 0 bases, with 17 bases between. Germline CDR1 reads MNHNS; CDR2 reads SASEGT. CDR3 size: 18 residues. CDR3 sequence (DNA): TGTGCCAGCAGTGAACCATTGGGGGGAGTATATAGCAATCAGCCCCAGCATTTT. This encodes CASSEPLGGVYSNQPQHF.

The chain carries TRBV21-1 and TRBJ1-4; the table calls TRBD1, which could not be checked here. TRBV21-1 represents a pseudogene. This CDR3 region has 15 residues. DNA for the CDR3: TGTGCCAGCAGCGGTTTCTCCGGGACAGCGAAAAAACTGTTTTTT. It is translated as CASSGFSGTAKKLFF.

This clone was counted once. J is TRBJ1-4 and V is TRBV7-9; a weak D match, TRBD1 (6 bases). The V gene lost 5 bases and the J gene lost 4 bases, with 20 bases spanning the gap. The CDR3 totals 17 residues. Germline V lookup: CDR1 SEHNR, CDR2 FQNEAQ (reference sequence). The CDR3 spells CASSLRDGAGVNEKLFF. In DNA, the CDR3 is TGTGCCAGCAGCCTCCGCGACGGTGCAGGGGTTAATGAAAAACTGTTTTTT.

This chain joins TRBV19 and TRBJ2-7; no firm D call. V dropped 6 bases and J dropped 1 base, with 16 bases sitting between them. This CDR3 is built from 15 residues. Germline CDR1 reads LNHDA; CDR2 reads SQIVND (reference sequence). CDR3 loop: CASSRETRPSYEQYF. The CDR3 coding sequence is TGTGCCAGTAGCCGCGAGACAAGGCCGTCCTACGAGCAGTACTTC.

The rearrangement links TRBV11-3 to TRBJ1-1, with unresolved D. CDR3 length: 12 amino acids. Germline loops: CDR1 SGHNT, CDR2 YENEEA. The germline V and J ends were trimmed by 4 bases and 8 bases, with 11 bases remaining between them. The CDR3 DNA reads TGTGCCAGCAGCTCCTCCCGGGGAGAAGCTTTCTTT. Its protein product is CASSSSRGEAFF.

The chain combines TRBV4-1 with TRBJ1-2; 9 nucleotides agree with TRBD1. The junction had 11 bases not matched to a gene; V was cut back by 5 bases and J by 4 bases. This CDR3 has 16 residues. Per the germline V gene, CDR1 is MGHRA and CDR2 is YSYEKL. This CDR3 is CASSSRTGGEGYGYTF. The CDR3 DNA is TGCGCCAGCAGCTCTCGAACAGGGGGCGAAGGCTATGGCTACACCTTC.

The CDR3 spells CAISGGTRYTEAFF. The CDR3 DNA reads as TGTGCCATCAGTGGAGGAACTCGGTACACTGAAGCTTTCTTT. This chain connects TRBV10-3 to TRBJ1-1; D is uncertain. Looked up from germline, CDR1 is ENHRY and CDR2 is SYGVKD. The CDR3 is 14 residues long. V was pared by 4 bases and J by 3 bases, with 12 bases between.

The rearrangement joins TRBV24-1 to TRBJ2-3; 8 bases agree with TRBD2. Germline V lookup: CDR1 KGHDR, CDR2 SFDVKD. Trimming removed 0 bases from V and 4 bases from J; junction bases left unmatched: 11. The CDR3 contains 18 residues. This chain's CDR3 is CATSDLASGGPRPDTQYF. DNA for the CDR3: TGTGCCACCAGTGATTTGGCCAGCGGGGGCCCTAGGCCAGATACGCAGTATTTT.

The V and J genes are TRBV6-5 and TRBJ1-5; 8 bases align to TRBD1. The V segment lost 5 bases and the J segment 5 bases; nucleotides outside the gene matches: 5. Germline CDR1 reads MNHEY; CDR2 reads SVGAGI. The CDR3 loop spans 14 amino acids. CDR3 sequence: CASSRTGPDQPQHF. CDR3 nucleotide sequence: TGTGCCAGCAGTCGGACAGGGCCCGATCAGCCCCAGCATTTT.